Listed below are T cell receptor beta chains from one sample, sequenced in a study of metastatic and nonmetastatic thyroid tumors. TCRdb recomputed clones from the PCR reads via MiXCR. Here the sample spans about 93,000 clones, roughly 13% being singletons. The sequenced sample consisted of blood. The receptors derive from a female donor with papillary thyroid cancer or a benign thyroid nodule (not recorded which). Some clones in this sample may be carry-over from other donors' samples. The CDR3 runs from the conserved cysteine through the conserved F or W. The D gene is left open where the match is weak. Clone size, where shown, is once, few, many, or a class for clones that have expanded.

J: TRBJ2-1
size: many
V: TRBV28
D: TRBD2
DNA: TGTGCCAGCAGCCTCCCGGGACTAGCGGGCTACAATGAGCAGTTCTTC
CDR3: CASSLPGLAGYNEQFF

J: TRBJ1-5
size: many
V: TRBV11-2
D: TRBD1
DNA: TGTGCCAGCAGCTTAGAGGGGGGTACAGGGGATTTTAAGCCCCAGCATTTT
CDR3: CASSLEGGTGDFKPQHF

J: TRBJ2-7
size: NA
V: TRBV10-1
D: TRBD2
DNA: TGCGCCAGCAGTCCCTCTATCTATCGGGAGGATCTCGAGCAGTACTTC
CDR3: CASSPSIYREDLEQYF

J: TRBJ2-7
size: NA
V: TRBV19
D: NA
DNA: TGTGCCAGTAGTATAGTCATGAGGGTGTCCCCCCCCTCCTACGAGCAGTACTTC
CDR3: CASSIVMRVSPPSYEQYF

J: TRBJ2-1
size: many
V: TRBV28
D: TRBD2
DNA: TGTGCCAGCAGTTTACTAGCGGCAACCTACAATGAGCAGTTCTTC
CDR3: CASSLLAATYNEQFF

J: TRBJ2-7
size: many
V: TRBV7-3
D: TRBD2
DNA: TGTGCCAGCAGCCCGACTAGCGGGATCACCTACGAGCAGTACTTC
CDR3: CASSPTSGITYEQYF

J: TRBJ2-7
size: NA
V: TRBV30
D: TRBD1
DNA: TGTGCCTGGTCCGGGACAGGGATATGGGAGCAGTACTTC
CDR3: CAWSGTGIWEQYF

J: TRBJ1-5
size: many
V: TRBV19
D: NA
DNA: TGTGCCAGTAGTATTGGCGCAGGCGCCAATCAGCCCCAGCATTTT
CDR3: CASSIGAGANQPQHF

J: TRBJ2-1
size: NA
V: TRBV20-1
D: TRBD2
DNA: TGCAGGGCAACTAGCGGGAGGGCCGAGGAGAATGAGCAGTTCTTC
CDR3: CRATSGRAEENEQFF

J: TRBJ2-3
size: many
V: TRBV9
D: TRBD2
DNA: TGTGCCAGCAGCGTGGGGGAGGGCCCGTCTAGCACAGATACGCAGTATTTT
CDR3: CASSVGEGPSSTDTQYF

J: TRBJ1-2
size: many
V: TRBV7-2
D: NA
DNA: TGTGCCAGCAGCTTAGACGGCAGGGAAGGCTACACCTTC
CDR3: CASSLDGREGYTF

J: TRBJ1-2
size: many
V: TRBV20-1
D: NA
DNA: TGCAGTGCTCCCTCTGGGCCTCGTCGAAGGGCGGCTGATGGCTACACCTTC
CDR3: CSAPSGPRRRAADGYTF

J: TRBJ2-3
size: NA
V: TRBV7-2
D: TRBD2
DNA: TGTGCCAGCAGATTCGGGGGGGGGACAGATACGCAGTATTTT
CDR3: CASRFGGGTDTQYF

J: TRBJ2-1
size: many
V: TRBV19
D: TRBD1
DNA: TGTGCCAGTAGTATATCACAGGGGACCTACAATGAGCAGTTCTTC
CDR3: CASSISQGTYNEQFF

J: TRBJ2-2
size: many
V: TRBV5-1
D: NA
DNA: TGCGCCAGCAGCTTGGTCGCAGGCACGAACACCGGGGAGCTGTTTTTT
CDR3: CASSLVAGTNTGELFF

J: TRBJ2-5
size: NA
V: TRBV18
D: TRBD1
DNA: TGTGCCAGCTCCCCAGCAGGACAGGGGGTGCCAGAGACCCAGTACTTC
CDR3: CASSPAGQGVPETQYF

J: TRBJ1-5
size: many
V: TRBV24-1
D: NA
DNA: TGTGCCACCAGTCAAAGGATGAGCAATCAGCCCCAGCATTTT
CDR3: CATSQRMSNQPQHF

J: TRBJ2-3
size: many
V: TRBV19
D: NA
DNA: TGTGCCAGTAGTATAGCCCTCCTGAGGCCTAGCACAGATACGCAGTATTTT
CDR3: CASSIALLRPSTDTQYF

J: TRBJ2-7
size: many
V: TRBV5-6
D: NA
DNA: TGTGCCAGCAGCTTGTATAACAGCTACGAGCAGTACTTC
CDR3: CASSLYNSYEQYF

J: TRBJ2-2
size: many
V: TRBV9
D: NA
DNA: TGTGCCAGCAGCGTAGAAGCGGTAGGGGAGCTGTTTTTT
CDR3: CASSVEAVGELFF

J: TRBJ2-1
size: many
V: TRBV6-1
D: TRBD1
DNA: TGTGCCAGCAGTAACCCGGGACAGCTCAATGAGCAGTTCTTC
CDR3: CASSNPGQLNEQFF

J: TRBJ1-1
size: NA
V: TRBV28
D: TRBD1
DNA: TGTGCCAGCAGTTTCCCCCGGACAGGGCGGAGTTATATGAACACTGAAGCTTTCTTT
CDR3: CASSFPRTGRSYMNTEAFF

J: TRBJ2-1
size: many
V: TRBV4-3
D: TRBD1
DNA: TGCGCCAGCAGCCGTAACCCCGGGACAGACAATGAGCAGTTCTTC
CDR3: CASSRNPGTDNEQFF

J: TRBJ2-7
size: NA
V: TRBV18
D: NA
DNA: TGTGCCAGCTCACCACGCCTAGACGAGCAGTACTTC
CDR3: CASSPRLDEQYF

J: TRBJ2-5
size: NA
V: TRBV6-4
D: TRBD2
DNA: TGTGCCAGCAGTTATTCCACGGGACTAGCGGGAGTCAAAGAGACCCAGTACTTC
CDR3: CASSYSTGLAGVKETQYF

J: TRBJ2-7
size: many
V: TRBV20-1
D: TRBD1
DNA: TGCAGTGCTAGGGGCGGACAGGGAAGAACCTACGAGCAGTACTTC
CDR3: CSARGGQGRTYEQYF

J: TRBJ1-2
size: NA
V: TRBV20-1
D: TRBD1
DNA: TGCAGTGCTAGACGTTCTAGGACAGGGGAAGTCGGCTACACCTTC
CDR3: CSARRSRTGEVGYTF

J: TRBJ2-7
size: many
V: TRBV12-3/TRBV12-4
D: TRBD1
DNA: TGTGCCAGCAGTTTCAGGGACAGCTACGAGCAGTACTTC
CDR3: CASSFRDSYEQYF

J: TRBJ1-4
size: many
V: TRBV18
D: NA
DNA: TGTGCCAGCTCACCAGAGGTCGCAACTAATGAAAAACTGTTTTTT
CDR3: CASSPEVATNEKLFF

J: TRBJ1-5
size: few
V: TRBV6-1
D: TRBD1
DNA: TGTGCCAGCAGTGAGAACAGGGGGCAAAATCAGCCCAAGCATTTT
CDR3: CASSENRGQNQPKHF

J: TRBJ2-7
size: many
V: TRBV6-1
D: NA
DNA: TGTGCCAGCAGCCCTGTTGGTGAGCTCGAGCAGTACTTC
CDR3: CASSPVGELEQYF

J: TRBJ2-7
size: few
V: TRBV6-1
D: NA
DNA: TGTGCCAGCAGTGAAATAGGGCAGTCCTACGAGCAGTACTTC
CDR3: CASSEIGQSYEQYF

J: TRBJ2-1
size: many
V: TRBV7-3
D: NA
DNA: TGTGCCAGCAGCTTTGGCCTGGTAAGGTACAATGAGCAGTTCTTC
CDR3: CASSFGLVRYNEQFF

J: TRBJ1-2
size: many
V: TRBV28
D: NA
DNA: TGTGCCAGCATCCAGGGAGGACCTTACTATGGCTACACCTTC
CDR3: CASIQGGPYYGYTF

J: TRBJ1-1
size: many
V: TRBV29-1
D: TRBD1
DNA: TGCAGCGTTGGGACAGGGTCGAACACTGAAGCTTTCTTT
CDR3: CSVGTGSNTEAFF

J: TRBJ1-1
size: many
V: TRBV19
D: NA
DNA: TGTGCCAGTAGTACCAAGGGTGTCGGGACTGAAGCTTTCTTT
CDR3: CASSTKGVGTEAFF

J: TRBJ2-5
size: NA
V: TRBV2
D: NA
DNA: TGTGCCAGCCGCGTAGGTAGAACAGAATTCCAAGAGACCCAGTACTTC
CDR3: CASRVGRTEFQETQYF

J: TRBJ2-7
size: many
V: TRBV19
D: NA
DNA: TGTGCCTCTAGAGATGACACGGGCTCCTACGAGCAGTACTTC
CDR3: CASRDDTGSYEQYF

J: TRBJ2-7
size: NA
V: TRBV28
D: TRBD2
DNA: TGTGCCAGCAGAGGTTGGGACTACCACGAGCGGTACTTC
CDR3: CASRGWDYHERYF

J: TRBJ1-5
size: many
V: TRBV28
D: TRBD1
DNA: TGTGCCAGCAGGAGAGGACAGGGGAGCAATCAGCCCCAGCATTTT
CDR3: CASRRGQGSNQPQHF

J: TRBJ1-5
size: many
V: TRBV7-2
D: TRBD1
DNA: TGTGCCAGCAGCCCCGGAGGGGGCGGCAATCAGCCCCAGCATTTT
CDR3: CASSPGGGGNQPQHF

J: TRBJ1-4
size: many
V: TRBV10-3
D: TRBD1
DNA: TGTGCCATCAGTGAGGTACCGGGACAGGGGAATGAAAAACTGTTTTTT
CDR3: CAISEVPGQGNEKLFF

J: TRBJ2-2
size: many
V: TRBV14
D: TRBD1
DNA: TGTGCCAGCAGCCTTGACAGGGGGCGGATCACCGGGGAGCTGTTTTTT
CDR3: CASSLDRGRITGELFF

J: TRBJ2-7
size: NA
V: TRBV12-3/TRBV12-4
D: NA
DNA: TGTGCCAGCAGAGTGTCGGGGTCCCCCTACGAGCAGTACTTC
CDR3: CASRVSGSPYEQYF

J: TRBJ2-1
size: few
V: TRBV7-9
D: TRBD2
DNA: TGTGCCAGCAGGGCGACTAGCGGGACGTTAGAGCAGTTCTTC
CDR3: CASRATSGTLEQFF

J: TRBJ1-5
size: many
V: TRBV6-2/TRBV6-3
D: NA
DNA: TGTGCCAGCAGTTACTATTCAGGGCCGGGCAATCAGCCCCAGCATTTT
CDR3: CASSYYSGPGNQPQHF

J: TRBJ1-2
size: many
V: TRBV27
D: TRBD1
DNA: TGTGCCAGCAGTGCCAGGGGGCTCGGCTACACCTTC
CDR3: CASSARGLGYTF

J: TRBJ2-6
size: many
V: TRBV19
D: TRBD2
DNA: TGTGCCAGTACTCGGACTAGCGGGACTGGGGCCAACGTCCTGACTTTC
CDR3: CASTRTSGTGANVLTF

J: TRBJ2-1
size: many
V: TRBV9
D: TRBD2
DNA: TGTGCCAGCAGCGTAGATAGGACTAGCGACTACAATGAGCAGTTCTTC
CDR3: CASSVDRTSDYNEQFF

J: TRBJ1-1
size: many
V: TRBV4-1
D: NA
DNA: TGCGCCAGCAGCCAAACCAATGAAGCTTTCTTT
CDR3: CASSQTNEAFF